This T cell receptor beta chain stems from a study of vaccination and CD4 T cells after COVID-19. Findings of the study overall: Convalescent patients displayed spike mono-reactivity in 304 of 307 vaccine-specific clones.

Time point meaning: late sampling 161 to 241 days after vaccination in a few convalescent patients. Treatment specified: approximately 9-day PBMC culture with coronavirus spike peptide pools or control peptides (ViraFEST assay). Between the trimmed V and J ends, which lost 3 bases and 0 bases, there was a span of 9 bases. The germline V gene has CDR1 SEHNR and CDR2 FQNEAQ (reference sequence). CDR3 size: 14 residues. A note on this clonotype: The antigen remains undetermined.

Oncomine TCR Beta short-read sequencing was applied to DNA from cultured CD4+ T cells. Using its own MiXCR run on the PCR reads, TCRdb lists one record per CDR3 protein. The sample contains around 16,000 distinct CDR3 sequences, around 50% of which appear only once. This chain uses TRBV7-9 with TRBJ2-7; tentative D call: TRBD2 (5 bases). The receptor comes from a human donor who had recovered from COVID-19. Source: CD4+ T cells from blood, cultured in vitro, taken about 7 months after SARS-CoV-2 vaccination. The CDR3 protein is CASSLAGVSYEQYF. The CDR3 region has the DNA TGTGCCAGCAGCTTGGCGGGCGTCTCCTACGAGCAGTACTTC.